This TCR beta chain was identified in a study of glioma-infiltrating T cells. This clonotype was detected once. Using RNA template, CDR3s of TCR alpha and beta were amplified with iRepertoire arm-PCR. TCRdb passed the multiplex PCR reads through MiXCR, listing each CDR3 protein once. The table lists around 130,000 distinct CDR3 sequences, around a quarter of them singletons, with 27% in the top ten. Germline assignment: CDR1 SEHNR and CDR2 FQNEAQ (reference sequence). This CDR3 spans 14 amino acids. Input material: glioma tissue, nonneoplastic brain tissue, or PBMCs (not recorded which). The clonotype comes from a human donor with low-grade glioma or glioblastoma, undergoing nonglioma brain surgery, or in good health (not recorded which). The chain is built from TRBV7-9 and TRBJ2-7; 7 bases are a match to TRBD1. CDR3 bases: TGTGCCAGCAGTCAACACAGGGGAATCAACGAGCAGTGCGTC. Its translation is CASSQHRGINEQCV.